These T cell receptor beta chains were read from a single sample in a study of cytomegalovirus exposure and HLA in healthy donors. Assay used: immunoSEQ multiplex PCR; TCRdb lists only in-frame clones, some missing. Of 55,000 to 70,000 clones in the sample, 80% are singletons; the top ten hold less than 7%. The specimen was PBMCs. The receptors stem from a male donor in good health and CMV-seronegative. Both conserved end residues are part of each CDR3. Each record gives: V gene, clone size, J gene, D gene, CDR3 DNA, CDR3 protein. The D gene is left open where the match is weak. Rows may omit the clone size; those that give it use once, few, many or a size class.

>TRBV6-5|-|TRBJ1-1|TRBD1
TGTGCCAGCAGTTACAACACAGGGGGATATTACACTGAAGCTTTCTTT
CASSYNTGGYYTEAFF
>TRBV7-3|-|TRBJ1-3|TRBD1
TGTGCCAGCAGCAAGGGACAGGCCATTCCCGGAAACACCATATATTTT
CASSKGQAIPGNTIYF
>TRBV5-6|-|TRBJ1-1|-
TGTGCCAGCAGCCCCGACAGGTCGGGCACTGAAGCTTTCTTT
CASSPDRSGTEAFF
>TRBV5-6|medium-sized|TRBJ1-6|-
TGTGCCAGCAGCTTGGACAGGGTCAATTCACCCCTCCACTTT
CASSLDRVNSPLHF
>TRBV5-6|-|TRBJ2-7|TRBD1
TGTGCCAGCAGCTTGATACAGGGGGAGGCATATTACGAGCAGTACTTC
CASSLIQGEAYYEQYF
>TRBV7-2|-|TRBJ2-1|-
TGTGCCAGCAGCTTAGCTTCCAGATACAATGAGCAGTTCTTC
CASSLASRYNEQFF
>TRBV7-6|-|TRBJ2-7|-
TGTGCCAGCAGCTTGAAGGACAGCTCCTACGAGCAGTACTTC
CASSLKDSSYEQYF
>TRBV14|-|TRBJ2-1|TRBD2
TGTGCCAGCAGCCAAGTCGGGGGGTACAATGAGCAGTTCTTC
CASSQVGGYNEQFF
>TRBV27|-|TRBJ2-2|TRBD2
TGTGCCAGCAGTTTCGGGCGGACTAGCGGGGAGACCGGGGAGCTGTTTTTT
CASSFGRTSGETGELFF
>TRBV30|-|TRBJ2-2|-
TGTGCCTGGAGTCACCGAGACACCGGGGAGCTGTTTTTT
CAWSHRDTGELFF
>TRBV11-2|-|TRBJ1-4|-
TGTGCCAGCAGCCTACCCATTCTCGGGGCTAATGAAAAACTGTTTTTT
CASSLPILGANEKLFF
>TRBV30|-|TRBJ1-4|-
TGTGCCTGGAGTTTATCGGGGGGAGATGAAAAACTGTTTTTT
CAWSLSGGDEKLFF
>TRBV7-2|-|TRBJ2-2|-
TGTGCCAGCAGCTCCTCAGGGGGGCGATACGACACCGGGGAGCTGTTTTTT
CASSSSGGRYDTGELFF
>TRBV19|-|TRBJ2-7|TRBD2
TGTGCCAGTAGTATAGGGCGGGGGGCCTACGAGCAGTACTTC
CASSIGRGAYEQYF
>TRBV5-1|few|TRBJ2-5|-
TGCGCCAGCGCAATGGGAGGTCTCCAAGAGACCCAGTACTTC
CASAMGGLQETQYF
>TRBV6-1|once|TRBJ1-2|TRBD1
TGTGCCAGCAGAGTACAGGGGAAATTCTATGGCTACACCTTC
CASRVQGKFYGYTF
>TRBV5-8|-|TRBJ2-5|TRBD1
TGTGCCAGCAGGGACCGGACAGGGGGAGAGACCCAGTACTTC
CASRDRTGGETQYF
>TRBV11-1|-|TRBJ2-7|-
TGTGCCAGCAGCTTATCTTCTTCTAATCCGTACGAGCAGTACTTC
CASSLSSSNPYEQYF
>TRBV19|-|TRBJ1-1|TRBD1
TGTGCCAGTAGCCAACAGGGGGTGGGCTCTGAAGCTTTCTTT
CASSQQGVGSEAFF
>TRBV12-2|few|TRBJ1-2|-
TGTGCAAGTCGCTTAGAAGGGGGGCAGGGGGGCTATGGCTACACCTTC
CASRLEGGQGGYGYTF
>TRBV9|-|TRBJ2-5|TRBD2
TGTGCCAGCAGCGTAGGAGCTAGCGGGGGACTGCAAGAGACCCAGTACTTC
CASSVGASGGLQETQYF
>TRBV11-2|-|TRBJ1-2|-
TGTGCCAGCAGCTCGCGGGGGGAATCTATAGGCTACACCTTC
CASSSRGESIGYTF
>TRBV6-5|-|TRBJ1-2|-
TGTGCCAGCAGCCGCGGGACGGGTTTATATGGCTACACCTTC
CASSRGTGLYGYTF
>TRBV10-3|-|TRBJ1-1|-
TGTGCCATCAGTGAGGCGGGGGGGACCGGTGAAGCTTTCTTT
CAISEAGGTGEAFF
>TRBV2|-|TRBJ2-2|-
TGTGCCAGCAGTGAACAGGGGAACACCGGGGAGCTGTTTTTT
CASSEQGNTGELFF
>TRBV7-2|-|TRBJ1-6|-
TGTGCCAGCAGCCCTCAAGGGAGCTCCTATAATTCACCCCTCCACTTT
CASSPQGSSYNSPLHF
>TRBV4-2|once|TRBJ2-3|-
TGTGCCAGCAGCCAAGGGGTGTCGGGGAGCACAGATACGCAGTATTTT
CASSQGVSGSTDTQYF
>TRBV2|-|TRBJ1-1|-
TGTGCCAGCGAAGGTGGCCGGGAGAACACTGAAGCTTTCTTT
CASEGGRENTEAFF
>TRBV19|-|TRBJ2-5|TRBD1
TGTGCCAGTAGGGCCGGGACAGGGGGCCAAGAGACCCAGTACTTC
CASRAGTGGQETQYF
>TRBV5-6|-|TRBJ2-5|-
TGTGCCAGCAGTCGCGGACTGGGTGGAGAGACCCAGTACTTC
CASSRGLGGETQYF
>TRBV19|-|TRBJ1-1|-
TGTGCCAGTAGTATAGGGCCCATATCGCACACTGAAGCTTTCTTT
CASSIGPISHTEAFF
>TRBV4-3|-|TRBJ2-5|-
TGCGCCAGCAGCCAAGAAACGGGTGACGAGACCCAGTACTTC
CASSQETGDETQYF
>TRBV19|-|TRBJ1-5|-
TGTGCCAGTAGTATCGGGGGGAATCAGCCCCAGCATTTT
CASSIGGNQPQHF
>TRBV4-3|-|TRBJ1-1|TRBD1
TGCGCCAGCAGCCAAGATCCCCCCCAGGGGGTAACTGAAGCTTTCTTT
CASSQDPPQGVTEAFF
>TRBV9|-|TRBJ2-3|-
TGTGCCAGCACCGAAAGCGGCCACGGCACAGATACGCAGTATTTT
CASTESGHGTDTQYF
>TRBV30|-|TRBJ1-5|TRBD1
TGTGCCTGGCGAGGGGCAGGGGGGAATCAGCCCCAGCATTTT
CAWRGAGGNQPQHF
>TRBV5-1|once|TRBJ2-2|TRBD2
TGCGCCAGCAGCCCCCTCAGCGGGGAGAACACCGGGGAGCTGTTTTTT
CASSPLSGENTGELFF
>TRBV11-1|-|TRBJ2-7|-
TGTGCCAGCAGCACCGGGCCGGGAACCTACGAGCAGTACTTC
CASSTGPGTYEQYF
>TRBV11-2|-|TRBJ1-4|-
TGTGCCAGCAGCTTTTTCCAGGGAGGGGAAAAACTGTTTTTT
CASSFFQGGEKLFF
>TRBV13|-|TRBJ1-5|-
TGTGCCAGGCTCCGGTTTAGCAATCAGCCCCAGCATTTT
CARLRFSNQPQHF
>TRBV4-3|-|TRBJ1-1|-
TGCGCCAGCAGCCAGGCAACAGGGATGGGCGTCGCTGAAGCTTTCTTT
CASSQATGMGVAEAFF
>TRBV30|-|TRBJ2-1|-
TGTGCCTGGAGTTCCGATGCAGGGGGGTATGAGCAGTTCTTC
CAWSSDAGGYEQFF